This passage covers 26 T cell receptor beta chains from one sample sequenced in a study of prognosis after radiotherapy for stage I lung cancer. Genomic DNA was the source, and TCR beta CDR3 was amplified from it by two-round multiplex PCR. The use of primers specific to each TRBV and TRBJ gene characterized first-round PCR. In TCRdb, the multiplex PCR reads were re-called with MiXCR into one record per CDR3 protein. The sample yields 30,000 to 40,000 distinct CDR3 sequences, about 24% seen once. The material was PBMCs, obtained before or after stereotactic body radiation therapy (not recorded which). The receptors originated from a donor over 45 with non-small cell lung cancer.

This clonotype was picked up many times. The chain has TRBV20-1 and TRBJ2-7, with D hard to call. This CDR3 region has 13 residues. In germline, CDR1 is DFQATT, CDR2 SNEGSKA (reference sequence). V gave up 1 base and J gave up 3 bases, with 10 bases separating them. In DNA, the CDR3 is TGCAGTGCTAGAGCGCGCAGCCTCTACGAGCAGTACTTC. Its translation is CSARARSLYEQYF.

J is TRBJ2-7 and V is TRBV4-1; no reliable D call. The V gene lost 2 bases and the J gene lost 7 bases, with 21 bases spanning the gap. Germline assignment: CDR1 MGHRA and CDR2 YSYEKL. There are 16 residues in the CDR3. The CDR3 DNA follows: TGCGCCAGCAGCCAATATCTGGACGGAAGTTTTGGAGAGCAGTACTTC. It yields the protein CASSQYLDGSFGEQYF.

A note on this clonotype: A much larger clone sits a single nucleotide away, making a read error possible. The chain recombines TRBV6-2 or TRBV6-3 with TRBJ2-3, with a weak D call TRBD2 (7 bases). Per the germline V gene, CDR1 is MNHEY and CDR2 is SVGEGT. This CDR3 has 13 amino acids. Trimming took 8 bases from V and 5 from J, leaving 14 bases between them. The CDR3 here is CASGGGQRDTQYF. The CDR3 coding sequence is TGTGCCAGCGGGGGGGGCCAAAGAGATACGCAGTATTTT.

This clonotype has a count of ten or more. J is TRBJ2-2 and V is TRBV24-1, with D unclear. V gave up 0 bases and J gave up 5 bases, with 0 bases separating them. The CDR3 runs 12 residues. Germline V gene data show CDR1 as KGHDR and CDR2 as SFDVKD. The CDR3, as DNA: TGTGCCACCAGTGATTTGACCGGGGAGCTGTTTTTT. Residues: CATSDLTGELFF.

This clonotype was counted ten times or more. The CDR3 DNA reads TGCGCCAGCAGACCCTCTCGTACTAGTTCACCCCTCCACTTT. It yields the protein CASRPSRTSSPLHF. The chain combines TRBV5-1 with TRBJ1-6; D unclear. Between the trimmed V and J ends, which lost 5 bases and 9 bases, there was a span of 15 bases. There are 14 residues in the CDR3. Germline CDR1 SGHRS, CDR2 YFSETQ.

This clonotype was observed at least ten times. This CDR3 reads CASSLASVADTQYF. The CDR3 nucleotides read TGTGCCAGCAGCTTAGCCTCGGTCGCTGATACGCAGTATTTT. The V call is TRBV11-3, the J call TRBJ2-3; D unresolved. Germline V gene lookup returns CDR1 SGHNT and CDR2 YENEEA. The V end was cut by 1 base, the J end by 6 bases, with 11 bases between. The CDR3 loop spans 14 amino acids.

The CDR3 sequence is CASSMGGAGQETQYF. The DNA for the CDR3 is TGTGCCAGTAGTATGGGGGGTGCGGGGCAAGAGACCCAGTACTTC. This chain uses TRBV19 with TRBJ2-5, with D maybe TRBD2 (6 bases). This CDR3 is 15 amino acids long. Germline CDR1 reads LNHDA; CDR2 reads SQIVND (reference sequence). Trimming left V 3 bases short and J 2 bases short, with 13 bases between.

There are many counts of this clonotype. The chain combines TRBV5-1 with TRBJ2-1; TRBD2 matches at 11 bases. CDR1 and CDR2 (germline): SGHRS, YFSETQ. After removal of 4 bases from V and 0 bases from J, the junction contained 9 bases not matched to a gene. CDR3 length: 18 residues. The CDR3 loop reads CASSGGLAGGNSYNEQFF. CDR3 sequence (DNA): TGCGCCAGCAGCGGGGGTCTAGCGGGAGGAAACTCCTACAATGAGCAGTTCTTC.

This clonotype has at least ten counts. The chain carries TRBV19 and TRBJ1-4; D is perhaps TRBD1 (5 bases). CDR1 is LNHDA, CDR2 SQIVND, per germline (reference sequence). V was shortened by 5 bases and J by 6 bases, with 13 bases between the two germline ends. This CDR3 contains 14 residues. This CDR3 is CASSPRDLDEKLFF. DNA for the CDR3: TGTGCCAGTAGTCCCCGGGACTTGGATGAAAAACTGTTTTTT. The variable domain in full, with the rest retrieved from reference TRBV19 and TRBJ1-4, is DGGITQSPKYLFRKEGQNVTLSCEQNLNHDAMYWYRQDPGQGLRLIYYSQIVNDFQKGDIAEGYSVSREKKESFPLTVTSAQKNPTAFYLCASSPRDLDEKLFFGSGTQLSVL.

This clonotype was detected many times. The J gene is TRBJ1-6, the V gene TRBV20-1; 9 nucleotides agree with TRBD1. V dropped 5 bases and J dropped 6; count of bases not matched to a gene: 14. The CDR3 length is 17 residues. Germline V gene sequence: CDR1 DFQATT, CDR2 SNEGSKA (reference sequence). The DNA of the CDR3 is TGCAGTGCTCTTGGGCTAGGGACAGGGAAACCTAATTCACCCCTCCACTTT. Its protein product is CSALGLGTGKPNSPLHF.

The sample holds many counts of this clonotype. The V call is TRBV5-4, the J call TRBJ2-3; D possibly corresponds to TRBD2 (7 bases). The CDR3 length is 12 residues. Germline CDR1 reads SGHNT; CDR2 reads YYREEE (reference sequence). Trimming left V 10 bases short and J 5 bases short, with 14 bases between. The CDR3 sequence: CADGGQGDTQYF. CDR3 DNA: TGTGCCGACGGGGGGCAGGGAGATACGCAGTATTTT.

The V gene is TRBV4-1, the J gene TRBJ2-5, with 7 bases aligning to TRBD1. Germline V gives CDR1 MGHRA, CDR2 YSYEKL. V trimming: 2 bases; J trimming: 4 bases; junction bases outside the gene matches: 10. This CDR3 is built from 16 residues. The CDR3 protein is CASSQPQGSYGETQYF. The DNA for the CDR3 is TGCGCCAGCAGCCAACCACAGGGGTCGTATGGAGAGACCCAGTACTTC.

This clonotype was observed at least ten times. The CDR3 is CASSEITGSVYEQYF. CDR3 sequence (DNA): TGTGCCAGCAGTGAAATCACAGGAAGCGTCTACGAGCAGTACTTC. The V call is TRBV6-1, the J call TRBJ2-7; the D gene is possibly TRBD1 (5 bases). Germline CDR1 MNHNS, CDR2 SASEGT. This CDR3 comprises 15 residues. V was pared by 2 bases and J by 3 bases, with 14 bases between.

This clonotype was found many times. CDR3 sequence: CASSPISRGWATEAFF. CDR3 in DNA: TGTGCCAGCAGCCCCATTTCCCGGGGGTGGGCCACTGAAGCTTTCTTT. The chain recombines TRBV7-8 with TRBJ1-1; a possible D gene is TRBD1 (5 bases). V lost 5 bases and J 4 bases, leaving 20 bases between the germline ends. The CDR3 covers 16 residues. Germline V gene data show CDR1 as SGHVS and CDR2 as FQNEAQ.

As concerns this clonotype: It is likely a read error: a sequence one base away is far more abundant. The chain joins TRBV7-9 to TRBJ2-7; 11 nucleotides agree with TRBD2. Germline values: CDR1 SEHNR, CDR2 FQNEAQ (reference sequence). V shed 3 bases and J 0 bases; nucleotides not matched to a gene: 4. The CDR3 spans 16 residues. The CDR3 region is CASSFIAGGISYEQYF. In DNA form, the CDR3 reads TGTGCCAGCAGCTTTATAGCGGGGGGGATCTCCTACGAGCAGTACTTC.

This clonotype has at least ten counts. This CDR3 is CASSYTGTGKYEQYF. CDR3 DNA: TGTGCCAGCAGTTATACCGGGACAGGGAAATACGAGCAGTACTTC. The V gene is TRBV6-5, the J gene TRBJ2-7; the match to TRBD1 covers 9 bases. Germline V gene data show CDR1 as MNHEY and CDR2 as SVGAGI. CDR3 size: 15 residues. The J segment lost 4 bases and the V segment lost 3 bases, leaving 7 bases of the junction unmatched.

In the case of this clonotype: A read error may explain this, as a much larger clone is one base away. The chain is built from TRBV9 and TRBJ2-7, with TRBD2 as a possible D gene (6 bases). Deletions cut 0 bases from V and 1 base from J, with 17 bases between. The CDR3 loop spans 17 amino acids. The germline V gene encodes CDR1 SGDLS and CDR2 YYNGEE. The CDR3 loop is CASSVGMAGQVSYEQYF. CDR3 DNA sequence: TGTGCCAGCAGCGTAGGGATGGCGGGGCAGGTATCCTACGAGCAGTACTTC.

This clonotype was seen at least ten times. The chain recombines TRBV5-1 with TRBJ1-2; TRBD1 agrees at 8 bases. The germline V gene encodes CDR1 SGHRS and CDR2 YFSETQ. J lost 6 bases, V lost 4 bases, and 2 bases had no gene match. The length of the CDR3 is 12 residues. The CDR3: CASSPQGDGYTF. The DNA for the CDR3 is TGCGCCAGCAGCCCACAGGGGGATGGCTACACCTTC.

Concerning this clonotype: A far larger clone is one nucleotide away, so this likely arose from a read error. The rearrangement uses TRBV20-1 and TRBJ2-7, with D uncertain. Trimming left V 3 bases short and J 7 bases short, with 22 bases between. The germline V gene encodes CDR1 DFQATT and CDR2 SNEGSKA (reference sequence). The CDR3 spans 15 residues. CDR3 in amino acids: CSASSAVSFYNEQYF. The CDR3 DNA is TGCAGTGCTAGTTCGGCTGTCTCATTTTACAATGAGCAGTACTTC.

Comments on this clonotype: A much larger clonotype is one base distant, so this may be a read error. The V and J genes are TRBV5-1 and TRBJ2-1, with a tentative D call TRBD1 (7 bases). The ends were cut back, 3 bases at V and 10 bases at J, with 17 bases in the middle. Germline V gene data show CDR1 as SGHRS and CDR2 as YFSETQ. The CDR3 is made up of 14 amino acids. The CDR3 loop is CASSWESGGWEQFF. DNA of the CDR3: TGCGCCAGCAGCTGGGAGTCAGGGGGGTGGGAGCAGTTCTTC.

This clonotype was recorded at least ten times. V usage is TRBV28 and J usage is TRBJ1-1; D is unclear. Trimming pared 6 bases from V and 1 base from J, leaving 9 bases between. Germline CDR1 is MDHEN and CDR2 is SYDVKM. The CDR3 is 13 amino acids. The CDR3: CASRSTKNTEAFF. In nucleotides, the CDR3 is TGTGCCAGCAGATCAACCAAGAACACTGAAGCTTTCTTT.

This clonotype was counted ten times or more. CDR3 nucleotide sequence: TGTGCCAGCAGTTCCCTCTACCCCCCGGCTAATGAAAAACTGTTTTTT. Residues: CASSSLYPPANEKLFF. This chain connects TRBV6-2 or TRBV6-3 to TRBJ1-4; D is undetermined. This CDR3 comprises 16 residues. Trimming shortened V by 4 bases and J by 3 bases, and 15 bases separated the two germline ends. CDR1 MNHEY and CDR2 SVGEGT come from the germline V gene.

Ten or more counts support this clonotype. The chain links TRBV6-1 to TRBJ1-1; 7 bases line up with TRBD1. Trimming took 1 base from V and 2 from J; bases not matched to a gene: 4. The CDR3 totals 15 residues. The germline CDR1 and CDR2 sequences are MNHNS and SASEGT. The CDR3 reads CASSEDAGGNTEAFF. The CDR3 bases are TGTGCCAGCAGTGAAGATGCAGGGGGAAACACTGAAGCTTTCTTT.

This clonotype turned up a few times. The chain recombines TRBV18 with TRBJ1-5; D not resolved. V was trimmed by 4 bases and J by 8 bases, leaving 21 bases between them. Germline loops: CDR1 KGHSH, CDR2 LQKENI. CDR3 size: 16 residues. CDR3 DNA sequence: TGTGCCAGCTCACGCAACCCCGTAGGAGGGAGCGAGCCCCAGCATTTT. This sequence encodes CASSRNPVGGSEPQHF.

As regards this clonotype: A far larger clone differs by one base, so this is likely a read error. The rearrangement joins TRBV7-2 to TRBJ2-4; TRBD2 agrees at 8 bases. This CDR3 has 16 amino acids. Germline V gene sequence: CDR1 SGHTA, CDR2 FQGNSA. CDR3 residues: CASSLRRGSGGHEKFF. For the CDR3, the DNA is TGTGCCAGCAGCCTTCGGCGTGGCAGCGGGGGACATGAGAAGTTCTTC.

This clonotype was detected many times. The J gene is TRBJ1-2, the V gene TRBV4-1; 7 nucleotides agree with TRBD1. This CDR3 is 17 amino acids long. V shed 4 bases and J 3 bases; nucleotides not matched to a gene: 14. Germline lookup yields CDR1 MGHRA and CDR2 YSYEKL. As DNA, the CDR3 is TGCGCCAGCAGCCGAATCTTGGCGGGGACAGACGACTATGGCTACACCTTC. Its translation is CASSRILAGTDDYGYTF.